What follows describes a single TCR beta chain. Its antigen is not known. With a J-beta primer mix and a sample-barcoded 5' primer, a second PCR ran about 7 to 12 cycles. Every sample gave at least 2.5 million paired-end reads containing CDR3. Each CDR3 protein gets one entry after TCRdb re-called the 5' RACE reads with MiXCR. The table has around 900,000 distinct CDR3 sequences, 29% seen once. The CDR3 spans 15 residues. V gave up 0 bases and J gave up 4 bases, with 10 bases separating them. CDR1 and CDR2 (germline): MNHEY, SVGEGT. The sample is drawn from a study of blood T cells in healthy people across ages. Study results and limitations: Per million T cells, TCR beta diversity dropped roughly linearly as age increased.

The sample comprised blood. The TCR sequence derives from a woman of 80 years or more in good health. The genes are TRBV6-2 or TRBV6-3 and TRBJ2-4, with TRBD1 as a possible D gene (5 bases). In nucleotides, the CDR3 is TGTGCCAGCAGTTACTCAGGGGCCATAAAAAACATTCAGTACTTC. Its translation: CASSYSGAIKNIQYF.